This T cell receptor beta chain originates from a study of breast tumors, draining lymph nodes, adjacent tissues. The lymph nodes were axillary draining lymph nodes from breast cancer patients. CDR3 length: 15 amino acids. Germline V gene lookup returns CDR1 MNHNS and CDR2 SASEGT. This clonotype was counted many times. No antigen is known for it. Germline and junction disagree at one end, which may indicate a read error. Study outcomes and limitations: The lymph node origin of tumor T cells was framed as consistent with a hypothesis, not demonstrated. Findings are consistent with lymph node origin and intratumoral expansion of most tumor T cells. Compared with lymph nodes, tumors were less diverse; compared with nontumor tissue, more. Tumor and nontumor repertoires were significantly more similar in luminal-like than in basal-like breast cancer.

Each CDR3 protein is one row after TCRdb ran MiXCR on the multiplex PCR reads. The sample has about 89,000 distinct CDR3 sequences, approximately 29% seen once. The chain is built from TRBV6-1 and TRBJ2-1, with D possibly being TRBD2 (5 bases). The sequencing sample was made of axillary lymph node tissue. This clonotype was sampled from a female donor with breast cancer. Some clones in this sample may be carry-over from other donors' samples. The CDR3 region has the DNA TGTGCCAGCAGTGAAGCCTGGGGTGCGCCTCCCGGGGTGTCATTC. Amino acid sequence: CASSEAWGAPPGVSF.